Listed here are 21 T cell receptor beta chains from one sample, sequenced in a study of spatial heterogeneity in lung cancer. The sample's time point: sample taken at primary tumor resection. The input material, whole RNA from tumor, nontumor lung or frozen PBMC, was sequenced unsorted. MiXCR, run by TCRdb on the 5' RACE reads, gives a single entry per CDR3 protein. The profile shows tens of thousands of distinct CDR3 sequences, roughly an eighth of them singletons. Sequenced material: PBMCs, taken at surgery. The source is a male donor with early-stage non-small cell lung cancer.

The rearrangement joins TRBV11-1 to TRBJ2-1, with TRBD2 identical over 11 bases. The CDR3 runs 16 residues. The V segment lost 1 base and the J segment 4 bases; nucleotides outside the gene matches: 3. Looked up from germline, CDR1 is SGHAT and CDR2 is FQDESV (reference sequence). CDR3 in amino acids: CASSLEGLAAYNEQFF. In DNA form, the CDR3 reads TGTGCCAGCAGCTTAGAGGGACTAGCGGCTTACAATGAGCAGTTCTTC.

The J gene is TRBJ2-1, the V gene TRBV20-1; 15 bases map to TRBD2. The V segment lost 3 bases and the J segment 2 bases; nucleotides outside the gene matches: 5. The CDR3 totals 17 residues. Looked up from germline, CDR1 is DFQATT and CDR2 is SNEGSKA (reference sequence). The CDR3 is CSASRGLAGGTYNEQFF. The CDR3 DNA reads TGCAGTGCTAGCAGGGGACTAGCGGGAGGAACCTACAATGAGCAGTTCTTC.

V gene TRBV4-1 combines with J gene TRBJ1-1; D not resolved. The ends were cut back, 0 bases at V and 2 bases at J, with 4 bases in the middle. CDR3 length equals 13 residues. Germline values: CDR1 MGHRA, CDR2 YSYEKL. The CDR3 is CASSQETNTEAFF. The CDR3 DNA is TGCGCCAGCAGCCAAGAAACCAACACTGAAGCTTTCTTT.

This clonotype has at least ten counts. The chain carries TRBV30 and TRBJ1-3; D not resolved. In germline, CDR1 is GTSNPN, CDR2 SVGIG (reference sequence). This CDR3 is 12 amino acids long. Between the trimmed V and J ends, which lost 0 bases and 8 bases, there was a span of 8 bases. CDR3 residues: CAWSVSRYTIYF. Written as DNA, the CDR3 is TGTGCCTGGAGTGTGTCACGGTACACCATATATTTT.

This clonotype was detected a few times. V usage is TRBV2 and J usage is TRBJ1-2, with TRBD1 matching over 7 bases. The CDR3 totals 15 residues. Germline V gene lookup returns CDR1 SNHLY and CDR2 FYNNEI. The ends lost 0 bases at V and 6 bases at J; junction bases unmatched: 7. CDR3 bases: TGTGCCAGCAGTGAAGCGCTTCAGGGGGAGCATGGCTACACCTTC. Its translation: CASSEALQGEHGYTF.

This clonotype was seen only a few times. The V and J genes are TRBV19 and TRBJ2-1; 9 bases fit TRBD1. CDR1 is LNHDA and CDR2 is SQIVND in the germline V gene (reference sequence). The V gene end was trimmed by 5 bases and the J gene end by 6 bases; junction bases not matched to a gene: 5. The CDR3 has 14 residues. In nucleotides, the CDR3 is TGTGCCAGTAGTCCGTTGGACAGGGGCAATGAGCAGTTCTTC. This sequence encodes CASSPLDRGNEQFF. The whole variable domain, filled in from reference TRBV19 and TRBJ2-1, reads DGGITQSPKYLFRKEGQNVTLSCEQNLNHDAMYWYRQDPGQGLRLIYYSQIVNDFQKGDIAEGYSVSREKKESFPLTVTSAQKNPTAFYLCASSPLDRGNEQFFGPGTRLTVL.

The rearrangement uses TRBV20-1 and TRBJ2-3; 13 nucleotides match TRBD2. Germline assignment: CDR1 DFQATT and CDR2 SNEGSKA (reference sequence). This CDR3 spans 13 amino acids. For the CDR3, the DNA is TGCAGCGGGACTAGCGGGGGCACAGATACGCAGTATTTT. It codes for CSGTSGGTDTQYF.

DNA of the CDR3: TGCGCCAGCAGCCGGGAACAGGGGGTAGGCACTGAAGCTTTCTTT. It yields the protein CASSREQGVGTEAFF. V is TRBV5-1 and J is TRBJ1-1; 8 nucleotides line up with TRBD1. The V gene end was trimmed by 4 bases and the J gene end by 4 bases; junction bases not matched to a gene: 9. Germline V gene data show CDR1 as SGHRS and CDR2 as YFSETQ. CDR3 length equals 15 residues.

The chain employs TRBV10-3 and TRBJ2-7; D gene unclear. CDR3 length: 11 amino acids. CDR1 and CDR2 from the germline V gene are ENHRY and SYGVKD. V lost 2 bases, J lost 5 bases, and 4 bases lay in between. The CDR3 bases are TGTGCCATCAGTGAGGAAAACGAGCAGTACTTC. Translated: CAISEENEQYF.

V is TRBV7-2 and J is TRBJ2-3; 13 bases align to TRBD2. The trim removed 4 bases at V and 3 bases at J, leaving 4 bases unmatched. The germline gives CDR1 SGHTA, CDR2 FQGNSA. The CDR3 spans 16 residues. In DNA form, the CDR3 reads TGTGCCAGCAGCTCCCGGACTAGCGGGGGAACAGATACGCAGTATTTT. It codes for CASSSRTSGGTDTQYF. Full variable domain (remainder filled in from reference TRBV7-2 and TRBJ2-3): GAGVSQSPSNKVTEKGKDVELRCDPISGHTALYWYRQSLGQGLEFLIYFQGNSAPDKSGLPSDRFSAERTGGSVSTLTIQRTQQEDSAVYLCASSSRTSGGTDTQYFGPGTRLTVL.

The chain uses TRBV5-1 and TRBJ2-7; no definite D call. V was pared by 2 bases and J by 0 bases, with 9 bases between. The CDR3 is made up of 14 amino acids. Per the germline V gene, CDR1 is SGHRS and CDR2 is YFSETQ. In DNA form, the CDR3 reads TGCGCCAGCAGCTTCGACTCTCTCTCCTACGAGCAGTACTTC. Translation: CASSFDSLSYEQYF.

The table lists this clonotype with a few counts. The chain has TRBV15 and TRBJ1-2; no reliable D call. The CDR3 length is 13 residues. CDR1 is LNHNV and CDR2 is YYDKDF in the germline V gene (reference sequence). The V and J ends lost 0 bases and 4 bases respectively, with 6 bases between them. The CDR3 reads CATSRESFYGYTF. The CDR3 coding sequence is TGTGCCACCAGCAGAGAAAGTTTCTATGGCTACACCTTC.

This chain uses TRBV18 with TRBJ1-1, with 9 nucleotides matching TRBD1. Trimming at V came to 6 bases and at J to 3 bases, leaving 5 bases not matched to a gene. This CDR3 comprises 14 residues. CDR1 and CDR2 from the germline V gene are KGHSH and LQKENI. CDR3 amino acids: CASSQQGADTEAFF. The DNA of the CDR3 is TGTGCCAGCTCGCAACAGGGGGCGGACACTGAAGCTTTCTTT.

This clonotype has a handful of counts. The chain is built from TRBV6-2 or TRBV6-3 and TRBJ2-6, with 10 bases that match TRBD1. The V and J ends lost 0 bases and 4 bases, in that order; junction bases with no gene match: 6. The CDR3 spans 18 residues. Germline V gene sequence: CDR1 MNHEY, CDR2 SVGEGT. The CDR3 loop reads CASSYSTGTGVGANVLTF. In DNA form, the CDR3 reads TGTGCCAGCAGTTACTCTACCGGGACAGGGGTCGGGGCCAACGTCCTGACTTTC.

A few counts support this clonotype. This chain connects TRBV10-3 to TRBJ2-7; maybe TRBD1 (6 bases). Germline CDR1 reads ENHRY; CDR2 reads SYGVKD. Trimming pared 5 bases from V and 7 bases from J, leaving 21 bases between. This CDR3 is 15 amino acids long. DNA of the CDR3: TGTGCCATCAGTAATATTGGACAGACACTGGGGGAGCAGTACTTC. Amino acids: CAISNIGQTLGEQYF.

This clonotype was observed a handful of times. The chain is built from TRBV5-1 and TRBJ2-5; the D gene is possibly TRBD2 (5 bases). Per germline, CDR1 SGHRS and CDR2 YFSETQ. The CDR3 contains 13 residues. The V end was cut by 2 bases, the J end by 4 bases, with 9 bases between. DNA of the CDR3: TGCGCCAGCAGCTTTAGTCGGGGAGAGACCCAGTACTTC. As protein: CASSFSRGETQYF.

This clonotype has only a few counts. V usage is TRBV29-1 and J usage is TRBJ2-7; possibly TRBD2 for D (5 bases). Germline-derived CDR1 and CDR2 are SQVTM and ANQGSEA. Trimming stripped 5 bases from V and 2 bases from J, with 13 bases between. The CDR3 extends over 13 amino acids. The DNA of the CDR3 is TGCAGCGTTAGCGGACGGCAAACCTACGAGCAGTACTTC. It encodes CSVSGRQTYEQYF.

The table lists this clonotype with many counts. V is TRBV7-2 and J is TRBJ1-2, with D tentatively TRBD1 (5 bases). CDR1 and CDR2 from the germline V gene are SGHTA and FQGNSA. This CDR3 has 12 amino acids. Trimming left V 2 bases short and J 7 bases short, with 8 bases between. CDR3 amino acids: CASSLTGFGYTF. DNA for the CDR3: TGTGCCAGCAGCTTAACAGGCTTTGGCTACACCTTC.

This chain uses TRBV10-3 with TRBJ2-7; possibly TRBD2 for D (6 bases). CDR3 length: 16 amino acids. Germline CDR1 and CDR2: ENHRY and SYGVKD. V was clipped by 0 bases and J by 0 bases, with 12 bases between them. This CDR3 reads CAISESVDYSSYEQYF. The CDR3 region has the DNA TGTGCCATCAGTGAGTCAGTGGACTACAGCTCCTACGAGCAGTACTTC.

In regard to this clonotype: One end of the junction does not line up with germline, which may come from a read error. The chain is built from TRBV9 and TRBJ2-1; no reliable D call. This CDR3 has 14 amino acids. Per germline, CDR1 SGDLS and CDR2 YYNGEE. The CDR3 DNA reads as TGTGCCAGCAGCGTAGGGCTCGCCTACAATGAGCGGTTCTTC. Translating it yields CASSVGLAYNERFF. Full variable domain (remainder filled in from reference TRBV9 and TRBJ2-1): DSGVTQTPKHLITATGQRVTLRCSPRSGDLSVYWYQQSLDQGLQFLIQYYNGEERAKGNILERFSAQQFPDLHSELNLSSLELGDSALYFCASSVGLAYNERFFGPGTRLTVL.

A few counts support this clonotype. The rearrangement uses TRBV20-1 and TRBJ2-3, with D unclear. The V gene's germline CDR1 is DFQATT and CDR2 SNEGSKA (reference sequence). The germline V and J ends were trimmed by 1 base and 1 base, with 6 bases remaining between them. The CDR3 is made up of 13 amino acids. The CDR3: CSARGEGTDTQYF. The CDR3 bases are TGCAGTGCTAGAGGAGAAGGCACAGATACGCAGTATTTT.